Given below is one T cell receptor (beta chain) in context. Its target is unknown. The study ran its PCR with 60 Vbeta and 13 Jbeta primers. Some clones are missing from TCRdb's copy, which holds only in-frame ones; the method was immunoSEQ multiplex PCR. Found here are 90,000 or so clones, 60% to 80% of them singletons; the top ten hold roughly 2%. This entry belongs to a study of cytomegalovirus exposure and HLA in healthy donors. Study-level findings and limits: The HLA-A and HLA-B alleles of most subjects were reportedly predicted accurately from TCR beta sequences. The study assumed roughly uniform donor sequencing depth for presence/absence analyses.

Healthy bone marrow donors made up the donors. The sample taken for sequencing was PBMCs. This clonotype was sampled from a boy younger than 18 in good health and CMV-seronegative.

The CDR3 sequence: CASSTTRNTEAFF. The CDR3 DNA sequence: TGTGCCAGCAGTACGACAAGGAACACTGAAGCTTTCTTT. The V call is TRBV6-5, the J call TRBJ1-1; D unresolved. Germline CDR1 is MNHEY and CDR2 is SVGAGI. V lost 5 bases and J lost 1, with 8 bases in between. This CDR3 region has 13 residues.